Each of the 13 T cell receptor beta chains below was sequenced from the same sample in a study of blood T cell repertoires in COVID-19. Only in-frame clones appear in the TCRdb table, and some are missing; sequencing was by immunoSEQ multiplex PCR. The sample has tens of thousands of clones; 80% to 90% are singletons. Sequences were obtained from peripheral blood. The receptors come from a man in his sixties with acute or convalescent COVID-19.

The chain combines TRBV28 with TRBJ2-1; 15 positions agree with TRBD2. CDR3 length: 16 amino acids. CDR1 MDHEN and CDR2 SYDVKM come from the germline V gene. Losses at the gene ends were 6 bases for V and 2 bases for J; bases not matched to a gene: 2. CDR3 region: CASRGLAGGPYNEQFF. CDR3 bases: TGTGCCAGCAGAGGACTAGCGGGAGGGCCCTACAATGAGCAGTTCTTC.

Worth noting for this clone: One end of the junction does not line up with germline, which may come from a read error. CDR3 sequence reads: CASSSGLAGGAHF. The CDR3 nucleotides are TGCGCCAGCAGCTCGGGACTAGCGGGAGGGGCCCACTTC. J is TRBJ2-7 and V is TRBV10-2, with 16 bases fitting TRBD2. Germline V gene data show CDR1 as WSHSY and CDR2 as SAAADI. This CDR3 has 13 amino acids.

This clone appeared a few times. The V call is TRBV5-1, the J call TRBJ2-1; 9 positions agree with TRBD2. The CDR3 sequence is 15 residues long. The trim removed 2 bases at V and 6 bases at J, leaving 6 bases unmatched. Looked up from germline, CDR1 is SGHRS and CDR2 is YFSETQ. The CDR3 sequence: CASSFNAAGGNEQFF. The CDR3 DNA follows: TGCGCCAGCAGCTTCAACGCAGCGGGAGGCAATGAGCAGTTCTTC.

V gene TRBV6-6 combines with J gene TRBJ1-1; D gene uncertain. In germline, CDR1 is MNHNY, CDR2 SVGAGI (reference sequence). There are 14 residues in the CDR3. V lost 2 bases and J 2 bases, leaving 9 bases between the germline ends. As DNA, the CDR3 is TGTGCCAGCAGTTACGGTTCGGTAAACACTGAAGCTTTCTTT. The encoded protein is CASSYGSVNTEAFF.

The sample holds one count of this clone. V gene TRBV5-5 combines with J gene TRBJ1-1; weak D call: TRBD1 (5 bases). The CDR3 loop spans 15 amino acids. V lost 4 bases and J 1 base, leaving 14 bases between the germline ends. Germline CDR1 SGHKS, CDR2 YYEKEE (reference sequence). CDR3 DNA: TGTGCCAGCAGCCCCAGGGCAGGACCGAACACTGAAGCTTTCTTT. Translating it yields CASSPRAGPNTEAFF.

The rearrangement uses TRBV30 and TRBJ1-1; D unclear. Trimming left V 2 bases short and J 8 bases short, with 15 bases between. CDR3 length equals 13 residues. CDR1 and CDR2 from the germline V gene are GTSNPN and SVGIG (reference sequence). Here the CDR3 DNA reads TGTGCCTGGAGTAGGCAGGACTGGAGGGAAGCTTTCTTT. It encodes CAWSRQDWREAFF.

In regard to this clone: An end of the junction does not agree with germline; a read error may underlie this. V and J are TRBV18 and TRBJ2-7; D might be TRBD1 (5 bases). The CDR3 runs to 11 residues. The germline V gene encodes CDR1 KGHSH and CDR2 LQKENI. The CDR3 sequence: CAISDKGRQYF. CDR3 coding DNA: TGTGCCATCTCAGATAAGGGGCGGCAGTACTTC.

The V call is TRBV5-1, the J call TRBJ1-2; the D gene is possibly TRBD1 (5 bases). V was trimmed by 2 bases and J by 4 bases, leaving 12 bases between them. CDR1 is SGHRS and CDR2 is YFSETQ in the germline V gene. The CDR3 totals 14 residues. The CDR3 DNA reads TGCGCCAGCAGCTTAACAGGAGCCCCCTATGGCTACACCTTC. It specifies CASSLTGAPYGYTF.

The rearrangement uses TRBV9 and TRBJ2-3, with unresolved D. The germline V and J ends were trimmed by 3 bases and 5 bases, with 10 bases remaining between them. Germline CDR1 reads SGDLS; CDR2 reads YYNGEE. The CDR3 has 13 amino acids. The CDR3: CASSADIIDTQYF. The CDR3, as DNA: TGTGCCAGCAGCGCCGACATTATAGATACGCAGTATTTT.

The rearrangement uses TRBV24-1 and TRBJ2-1; the match to TRBD2 covers 11 bases. This CDR3 is 16 amino acids long. V lost 4 bases and J lost 8; bases outside the gene matches: 9. Germline CDR1 reads KGHDR; CDR2 reads SFDVKD. DNA of the CDR3: TGTGCCACCAGTGACCACACTAGCGGGAGTAGCTATGAGCAGTTCTTC. This sequence encodes CATSDHTSGSSYEQFF.

The CDR3: CASSLSGGGTEAFF. As DNA, the CDR3 is TGCGCCAGCAGCTTGTCGGGGGGTGGCACTGAAGCTTTCTTT. The chain recombines TRBV5-1 with TRBJ1-1; a weak D match, TRBD1 (5 bases). The CDR3 is 14 amino acids. The germline gives CDR1 SGHRS, CDR2 YFSETQ. Trimming took 1 base from V and 4 from J, leaving 11 bases between them.

CDR3 DNA sequence: TGCAGCGTTGGGTACGCGGAGGTAACAGATACGCAGTATTTT. Translated, it gives CSVGYAEVTDTQYF. The V gene is TRBV29-1, the J gene TRBJ2-3, with a possible D match to TRBD2 (5 bases). Germline V gene sequence: CDR1 SQVTM, CDR2 ANQGSEA. Trimming took off 4 bases at V and 3 bases at J, with 14 bases between the two ends. The CDR3 has 14 residues.

The rearrangement joins TRBV7-8 to TRBJ1-4; maybe TRBD1 (5 bases). Germline CDR1 is SGHVS and CDR2 is FQNEAQ. This CDR3 spans 13 amino acids. V lost 3 bases, J lost 8 bases, and 10 bases lay in between. CDR3 amino acids: CASSFLQGEKLFF. DNA for the CDR3: TGTGCCAGCAGCTTCTTGCAGGGAGAAAAACTGTTTTTT.